The 13 T cell receptor beta chains presented below share a single source sample, sequenced in a study of T cell responses to AZD1222 COVID-19 vaccine. Assay: immunoSEQ multiplex PCR; the TCRdb copy retains only in-frame clones and omits some. The table records 130,000 or so clones, 70% to 90% of them present only once. The sample in question was peripheral blood, obtained on day 0 of AZD1222 vaccination. The receptor source for this set is an adult in good health.

The chain joins TRBV12-3 or TRBV12-4 to TRBJ1-2, with D possibly matching TRBD1 (5 bases). Trimming pared 5 bases from V and 7 bases from J, leaving 11 bases between. The CDR3 length is 12 residues. CDR3 amino acids: CASSHGTRGYTF. The CDR3 DNA reads TGTGCCAGCAGTCACGGGACTCGTGGCTACACCTTC.

This chain joins TRBV9 and TRBJ1-3; weak D call: TRBD1 (5 bases). Germline assignment: CDR1 SGDLS and CDR2 YYNGEE. The CDR3 runs 17 residues. The V and J ends lost 4 bases and 0 bases respectively, with 17 bases between them. The CDR3 DNA reads as TGTGCCAGCAGCCCTCCCGGGGGTACTTTCTCTGGAAACACCATATATTTT. This translates into CASSPPGGTFSGNTIYF.

The chain links TRBV7-2 to TRBJ2-3; tentatively, D is TRBD2 (6 bases). The germline V and J ends were trimmed by 5 bases and 2 bases, with 11 bases remaining between them. CDR3 length: 14 residues. Germline-derived CDR1 and CDR2 are SGHTA and FQGNSA. CDR3 sequence: CASSPWDFTDTQYF. CDR3 DNA sequence: TGTGCCAGCAGCCCCTGGGACTTCACAGATACGCAGTATTTT.

This clone is a singleton in its sample. This chain connects TRBV7-8 to TRBJ1-6; 10 bases are a match to TRBD1. The CDR3 has 12 amino acids. The junction had 3 bases not matched to a gene; V was cut back by 3 bases and J by 16 bases. Germline values: CDR1 SGHVS, CDR2 FQNEAQ. CDR3 sequence reads: CASSLDRGSLHF. The CDR3, as DNA: TGTGCCAGCAGCTTGGACAGGGGGTCTCTCCACTTT.

The chain has TRBV6-5 and TRBJ2-1, with D possibly matching TRBD1 (5 bases). The CDR3 extends over 15 amino acids. Trimming pared 6 bases from V and 0 bases from J, leaving 12 bases between. Germline V gene lookup returns CDR1 MNHEY and CDR2 SVGAGI. The DNA for the CDR3 is TGTGCCAGCAGCCACAGGCTGAGCTCCTACAATGAGCAGTTCTTC. Residues: CASSHRLSSYNEQFF.

V and J are TRBV2 and TRBJ2-7, with D possibly being TRBD2 (7 bases). This CDR3 is 12 amino acids long. The germline V gene encodes CDR1 SNHLY and CDR2 FYNNEI. V dropped 5 bases and J dropped 6 bases, with 11 bases sitting between them. Here the CDR3 reads CASSRGGVEQYF. CDR3 DNA sequence: TGTGCCAGCAGTCGAGGGGGGGTCGAGCAGTACTTC.

The rearrangement joins TRBV7-8 to TRBJ1-3; D not resolved. V lost 2 bases and J 0 bases, leaving 8 bases between the germline ends. CDR1 SGHVS and CDR2 FQNEAQ come from the germline V gene. The CDR3 runs 15 residues. In DNA form, the CDR3 reads TGTGCCAGCAGCTTACAATCAGGCTCTGGAAACACCATATATTTT. Protein product: CASSLQSGSGNTIYF.

This clone appeared a single time. V and J are TRBV5-3 and TRBJ2-3; TRBD2 agrees at 16 bases. TRBV5-3 is an ORF, with its function uncertain. Losses at the gene ends were 4 bases for V and 0 bases for J; bases not matched to a gene: 5. The CDR3 is 18 residues long. CDR3 in amino acids: CARSAGLAGGSSTDTQYF. The CDR3 DNA follows: TGTGCCAGAAGCGCGGGACTAGCGGGGGGGTCTAGCACAGATACGCAGTATTTT.

The V and J genes are TRBV30 and TRBJ1-5; D gene ambiguous. Germline loops: CDR1 GTSNPN, CDR2 SVGIG (reference sequence). This CDR3 region has 13 residues. V shed 1 base and J shed 5 bases, with 9 bases lying between them. The CDR3 nucleotides are TGTGCCTGGAGTGCAACCAACTATCAGCCCCAGCATTTT. The encoded protein is CAWSATNYQPQHF.

The chain combines TRBV27 with TRBJ1-1; D possibly corresponds to TRBD1 (6 bases). Deletions cut 10 bases from V and 2 bases from J, with 17 bases between. Germline CDR1 and CDR2: MNHEY and SMNVEV (reference sequence). The CDR3 sequence is 14 residues long. CDR3 DNA sequence: TGTGCCACCAAGCCGGGACACACCAACACTGAAGCTTTCTTT. It translates to CATKPGHTNTEAFF.

The chain is built from TRBV19 and TRBJ1-1; D remains unclear. CDR1 and CDR2 (germline): LNHDA, SQIVND (reference sequence). V gave up 5 bases and J gave up 1 base, with 5 bases separating them. The CDR3 covers 12 residues. The CDR3 region is CASSSRNTEAFF. The CDR3 DNA follows: TGTGCCAGTAGTTCTAGGAACACTGAAGCTTTCTTT.

The J gene is TRBJ1-2, the V gene TRBV3-1 (or the pseudogene TRBV3-2), with 7 bases identical to TRBD1. This CDR3 comprises 15 residues. J gave up 2 bases and V 1 base, and 4 bases lay outside the gene matches. The V gene's germline CDR1 is LGHDT and CDR2 YNNKEL (reference sequence). The CDR3 spells CASSQVPQGNYGYTF. Here the CDR3 DNA reads TGTGCCAGCAGCCAAGTCCCACAGGGGAACTATGGCTACACCTTC.

V is TRBV3-1 (or the pseudogene TRBV3-2) and J is TRBJ1-1; 7 bases agree with TRBD1. The CDR3 runs 15 residues. Germline CDR1 and CDR2: LGHDT and YNNKEL (reference sequence). V dropped 3 bases and J dropped 4; count of bases not matched to a gene: 8. As DNA, the CDR3 is TGTGCCAGCAGCCAGGGCCTGACAGGGCTCACTGAAGCTTTCTTT. Protein product: CASSQGLTGLTEAFF.